Given below is one TCR beta chain in context. The method was immunoSEQ multiplex PCR; TCRdb's version includes in-frame clones alone and lacks a portion of them. In the table there are 50,000 to 60,000 clones, nearly 95% of which are singletons. Germline-derived CDR1 and CDR2 are MDHEN and SYDVKM. J lost 3 bases, V lost 4 bases, and 13 bases had no gene match. This CDR3 comprises 19 residues. These data originate in a study of T cell changes during pregnancy in multiple sclerosis. The chain couples TRBV28 to TRBJ2-4; 12 nucleotides line up with TRBD2. The source is a female donor with multiple sclerosis, enrolled in a pregnancy study. The source material was CD4+ T cells from peripheral blood mononuclear cells, sampled in the second trimester of pregnancy. The CDR3 DNA follows: TGTGCCAGCAGTTCGGCCTTCCTCGGACTAGCGGGGAACAAAAACATTCAGTACTTC. Translated: CASSSAFLGLAGNKNIQYF.